One T cell receptor beta chain is described in this entry. Antigen unknown. The data are from a study of cytomegalovirus exposure and HLA in healthy donors. General study results and limits: Donor immune exposure was known only as CMV serostatus.

Per the germline V gene, CDR1 is MNHEY and CDR2 is SMNVEV (reference sequence). V shed 2 bases, J shed 8 bases, and the junction held 3 bases outside the gene matches. This CDR3 has 13 amino acids. The PCR employed 60 Vbeta primers together with 13 Jbeta primers. Libraries were prepared by immunoSEQ multiplex PCR; TCRdb keeps only in-frame clonotypes and omits some of them. The repertoire consists of over 130,000 clones, with about 80% occurring once and the leading ten covering approximately 1.5%. The gene calls are TRBV27 and TRBJ2-1; TRBD1 matches 7 bases. Sequenced material: PBMCs. This clonotype originated in a man aged 25 to 45 in good health and CMV-seropositive. This CDR3 reads CASSLLGTDEQFF. The CDR3, as DNA: TGTGCCAGCAGTTTACTGGGGACAGATGAGCAGTTCTTC.